At least ten counts were recorded for the clone carrying this T cell receptor (beta chain). Antigen unknown. Reverse transcription used about 510 ng RNA and constant-region primers for alpha and beta. Separate chain-specific third strand synthesis with multiplexing indices produced the alpha and beta libraries. TCRdb used MiXCR to reprocess the 5' RACE reads, holding one entry per CDR3 protein. The sample yields over 15,000 distinct CDR3 sequences, approximately 7% seen once. All unsorted peripheral T cells were captured because whole blood was used without fractionation. The sample comes from a study of HIV-infected patients and healthy controls. Study-wide points: Healthy control repertoires had roughly threefold more distinct CDR3s than untreated HIV+ repertoires, and higher Shannon diversity.

Trimming pared 1 base from V and 6 bases from J, leaving 8 bases between. CDR3 length equals 13 residues. Germline V gene lookup returns CDR1 SGHTA and CDR2 FQGNSA. The sequenced material came from blood. The chain joins TRBV7-2 to TRBJ2-3, with D possibly matching TRBD1 (6 bases). This clonotype originated in an adult in good health. The CDR3 protein is CASSLVQGDTQYF. The CDR3 DNA sequence: TGTGCCAGCAGCTTAGTCCAGGGGGATACGCAGTATTTT.